The 12 T cell receptor beta chains below come from one sample, sequenced in a study of T cells in Graves' hyperthyroidism and ophthalmopathy. Amplified TCR beta CDR3 regions came from RNA transcripts. During a first-round RT-PCR of the TCR CDR3, the HTBI primer set was used. Each CDR3 protein is one row after TCRdb ran MiXCR on the multiplex PCR reads. This repertoire shows about 610,000 distinct CDR3 sequences, roughly 16% found once; its top ten account for roughly 3.3%. Sequencing was done on a sample of blood. These receptors were collected from a woman in her thirties or forties with Graves' ophthalmopathy.

Many counts were recorded for this clonotype. The V gene is TRBV29-1, the J gene TRBJ2-6; perhaps TRBD2 as D (6 bases). Germline-derived CDR1 and CDR2 are SQVTM and ANQGSEA. Trimming removed 3 bases from V and 0 bases from J, with 6 bases in between. The CDR3 extends over 14 amino acids. CDR3 nucleotides: TGCAGCGTTGAGGGGGGCTCTGGGGCCAACGTCCTGACTTTC. This sequence encodes CSVEGGSGANVLTF. Together with reference TRBV29-1 and TRBJ2-6, the CDR3 gives the full variable domain: SAVISQKPSRDICQRGTSLTIQCQVDSQVTMMFWYRQQPGQSLTLIATANQGSEATYESGFVIDKFPISRPNLTFSTLTVSNMSPEDSSIYLCSVEGGSGANVLTFGAGSRLTVL.

This clonotype was recorded many times. The chain links TRBV28 to TRBJ2-7, with 7 bases matching TRBD1. CDR3 size: 16 residues. CDR1 and CDR2 (germline): MDHEN, SYDVKM. With 5 bases clipped from V and 3 bases from J, the junction kept 13 bases outside the gene matches. This CDR3 is CASSPTGSPYHYEQYF. The DNA for the CDR3 is TGTGCCAGCAGTCCGACAGGGTCCCCTTACCACTACGAGCAGTACTTC. Filled out from reference TRBV28 and TRBJ2-7, the complete variable domain reads DVKVTQSSRYLVKRTGEKVFLECVQDMDHENMFWYRQDPGLGLRLIYFSYDVKMKEKGDIPEGYSVSREKKERFSLILESASTNQTSMYLCASSPTGSPYHYEQYFGPGTRLTVT.

This clonotype was detected many times. The junction departs from the called germline gene at one end, perhaps through a read error. V and J are TRBV6-1 and TRBJ1-1; D is unclear. Germline lookup yields CDR1 MNHNS and CDR2 SASEGT. This CDR3 contains 13 residues. The CDR3 loop reads CASREALSTEAFF. DNA of the CDR3: TGTGCCAGCAGGGAAGCCCTGAGCACTGAAGCTTTCTTT.

A few counts support this clonotype. This sequence joins TRBV20-1 and TRBJ1-1, with TRBD1 matching over 7 bases. The germline CDR1 and CDR2 sequences are DFQATT and SNEGSKA (reference sequence). The CDR3 covers 11 residues. The CDR3 DNA reads TGCAGATTCAGGGGGGGCACTGAAGCTTTCTTT. Translated: CRFRGGTEAFF.

This clonotype was counted a few times. This chain uses TRBV13 with TRBJ1-6, with D tentatively TRBD1 (5 bases). This CDR3 has 15 residues. Germline V gives CDR1 PRHDT, CDR2 FYEKMQ (reference sequence). V lost 1 base and J 10 bases, leaving 14 bases between the germline ends. The CDR3 DNA reads TGTGCCAGCAGCTTAGTAACAGGAGAGGGCTCACCCCTCCACTTT. This gives the protein CASSLVTGEGSPLHF.

This clonotype showed up just a few times. The chain employs TRBV18 and TRBJ2-5; D might be TRBD2 (6 bases). The CDR3 contains 15 residues. CDR1 and CDR2 (germline): KGHSH, LQKENI. V lost 3 bases, J lost 1 base, and 12 bases lay in between. The CDR3: CASSPTGLPQETQYF. In DNA, the CDR3 is TGTGCCAGCTCACCGACGGGACTCCCCCAAGAGACCCAGTACTTC.

This clonotype was counted a few times. The V gene is TRBV19, the J gene TRBJ2-3; 11 positions match TRBD2. Germline V gene sequence: CDR1 LNHDA, CDR2 SQIVND (reference sequence). The V and J ends lost 8 bases and 1 base, in that order; junction bases with no gene match: 5. The CDR3 length is 15 residues. Written as DNA, the CDR3 is TGTGCCAGTTGCCCGGGACTAGCGGGCACAGATACGCAGTATTTT. Amino acids: CASCPGLAGTDTQYF.

The V gene is TRBV12-3 or TRBV12-4, the J gene TRBJ2-1; 12 positions agree with TRBD2. The CDR3 spans 18 residues. V shed 1 base and J 4 bases; nucleotides not matched to a gene: 8. CDR3 in amino acids: CASSLGLAGGALYNEQFF. The CDR3 DNA reads TGTGCCAGCAGTTTAGGCCTAGCGGGAGGGGCGCTTTACAATGAGCAGTTCTTC.

This clonotype appeared many times. The V gene is TRBV5-1, the J gene TRBJ2-7, with a weak D call TRBD2 (6 bases). The length of the CDR3 is 14 residues. Germline V gives CDR1 SGHRS, CDR2 YFSETQ. With 0 bases removed from V and 3 bases from J, the gap between germline ends came to 10 bases. CDR3 loop: CASSLVASDYEQYF. CDR3 nucleotides: TGCGCCAGCAGCTTGGTGGCTAGCGACTACGAGCAGTACTTC.

The V and J genes are TRBV30 and TRBJ2-5; D unresolved. The CDR3 spans 12 residues. CDR1 and CDR2 (germline): GTSNPN, SVGIG (reference sequence). The V end lost 5 bases, the J end lost 7 bases, and 14 bases lay between the germline ends. In DNA form, the CDR3 reads TGTGCCTGGGGATTAGGCTGGGGGACCCAGTACTTC. Translation gives CAWGLGWGTQYF.

V usage is TRBV10-3 and J usage is TRBJ1-5; 7 bases align to TRBD1. The CDR3 sequence is 14 residues long. Germline V lookup: CDR1 ENHRY, CDR2 SYGVKD. Trimming at V came to 6 bases and at J to 2 bases, leaving 4 bases not matched to a gene. The CDR3 DNA reads as TGTGCCATCAGCTCAGACAGGGGCAATCAGCCCCAGCATTTT. This codes for CAISSDRGNQPQHF.

CDR3 loop: CARSWNTEAFF. Here the CDR3 DNA reads TGTGCCAGGTCGTGGAACACTGAAGCTTTCTTT. This chain joins TRBV2 and TRBJ1-1; D gene uncertain. Trimming removed 9 bases at V and 1 base at J, with 6 bases between. The CDR3 runs 11 residues. Germline V CDR1 and CDR2: SNHLY, FYNNEI.